The 7 T cell receptor beta chains reported below all come from one sample, sequenced in a study of CD8 T cells in Susac syndrome (dated by TCRdb to the late 2010s). The library was made by the immunoSEQ multiplex PCR assay. RNA was extracted with the RNeasy kit and about 0.5 to 1 ug was reverse transcribed using random hexamers. TCRdb ran its own pipeline on the public reads, namely fastp trimming at Q25 and MiXCR clone calling, and kept in-frame beta chains. Entries that share a CDR3 protein sequence are merged under the most common genes and DNA. The sample table holds about 210,000 distinct CDR3 sequences, of which 95% were seen once. In total, the top ten clones hold 0.075% to 0.095% of the sample. The material sequenced was CD4+ T cells from PBMCs. The receptors were sampled from a human donor with multiple sclerosis.

V is TRBV7-3 and J is TRBJ2-1; TRBD1 aligns across 10 bases. V shed 6 bases and J 8 bases; nucleotides not matched to a gene: 7. The CDR3 extends over 14 amino acids. CDR1 SGHTA and CDR2 FQGTGA come from the germline V gene. CDR3 region: CASSGTGVAHEQFF. CDR3 nucleotide sequence: TGTGCCAGCAGTGGGACAGGGGTTGCTCATGAGCAGTTCTTC.

The chain couples TRBV4-1 to TRBJ2-5, with 10 bases that match TRBD2. The ends lost 3 bases at V and 1 base at J; junction bases unmatched: 8. This CDR3 spans 17 amino acids. Per the germline V gene, CDR1 is MGHRA and CDR2 is YSYEKL. CDR3 sequence (DNA): TGCGCCAGCAGCCAGGACCGACTAGCGGGCCGCCAAGAGACCCAGTACTTC. This translates into CASSQDRLAGRQETQYF.

This clonotype came up a few times. The chain has TRBV30 and TRBJ1-2; D is ambiguous. Trimming pared 2 bases from V and 8 bases from J, leaving 9 bases between. The CDR3 covers 11 residues. CDR1 and CDR2 (germline): GTSNPN, SVGIG (reference sequence). The CDR3 sequence: CAWSSLAGYTF. The CDR3 DNA is TGTGCCTGGAGTAGCCTAGCGGGCTACACCTTC.

This rearrangement joins TRBV29-1 to TRBJ2-5; D gene uncertain. V was trimmed by 7 bases and J by 5 bases, leaving 17 bases between them. Germline V CDR1 and CDR2: SQVTM, ANQGSEA. The CDR3 is 13 amino acids. The CDR3 is CSAERPDVETQYF. The CDR3 bases are TGCAGCGCCGAGAGGCCCGACGTGGAGACCCAGTACTTC.

The rearrangement uses TRBV2 and TRBJ1-5; D remains unclear. Trimming pared 0 bases from V and 0 bases from J, leaving 15 bases between. This CDR3 contains 18 residues. Germline V gene lookup returns CDR1 SNHLY and CDR2 FYNNEI. CDR3 residues: CASSEALFDSNSNQPQHF. The CDR3 DNA is TGTGCCAGCAGTGAAGCGCTTTTCGATTCCAATAGCAATCAGCCCCAGCATTTT.

In its sample, this clonotype was seen once. The chain carries TRBV12-3 or TRBV12-4 and TRBJ2-1; 7 bases line up with TRBD2. The CDR3 extends over 15 amino acids. Trimming cost V 4 bases and J 8 bases; bases outside gene matches: 11. This chain's CDR3 is CASSSPSNGGDEQFF. Written as DNA, the CDR3 is TGTGCCAGCAGTTCACCCTCTAATGGGGGGGATGAGCAGTTCTTC.

This clonotype was detected only once. V is TRBV29-1 and J is TRBJ1-1, with no clear D. Trimming removed 3 bases at V and 3 bases at J, with 14 bases between. Germline CDR1 is SQVTM and CDR2 is ANQGSEA. This CDR3 is 14 amino acids long. The DNA of the CDR3 is TGCAGCGTTGAGGCGGCAGGTTCCCACACTGAAGCTTTCTTT. Translating gives CSVEAAGSHTEAFF. The complete variable domain, with remaining parts taken from reference TRBV29-1 and TRBJ1-1, reads SAVISQKPSRDICQRGTSLTIQCQVDSQVTMMFWYRQQPGQSLTLIATANQGSEATYESGFVIDKFPISRPNLTFSTLTVSNMSPEDSSIYLCSVEAAGSHTEAFFGQGTRLTVV.